These 30 T cell receptor beta chains came from one sample sequenced in a study of shared clonotypes between healthy human individuals. Positively selected for CCR7, the CD45RO-negative cells used as naive CD8 cells excluded terminally differentiated effector memory CD45RA+ cells. The assay was immunoSEQ multiplex PCR, and TCRdb's table has in-frame clones only and misses some. The sample includes about 2.2 million clones, 90% to 95% of them seen just once. The sequencing sample was made of naive CD8+ T cells from PBMCs. These receptor sequences come from a man between 18 and 35 years old in good health. Some clones in this sample may be carry-over from other donors' samples.

The rearrangement links TRBV2 to TRBJ2-7, with D perhaps assigned TRBD1 or TRBD2 (9 bases each). CDR1 is SNHLY, CDR2 FYNNEI, per germline. The CDR3 sequence is 17 residues long. V was clipped by 7 bases and J by 6 bases, with 28 bases between them. CDR3 DNA sequence: TGTGCCAGCATCGGGGACAGGGTTGCCGGGACTAGCACCGAGCAGTACTTC. This encodes CASIGDRVAGTSTEQYF.

V and J are TRBV5-4 and TRBJ2-1; tentatively, D is TRBD1 (6 bases). Trimming stripped 4 bases from V and 4 bases from J, with 9 bases between. CDR1 and CDR2 (germline): SGHNT, YYREEE (reference sequence). The CDR3 has 13 residues. In DNA, the CDR3 is TGTGCCAGCAGCCAGGACAGATACAATGAGCAGTTCTTC. It is translated as CASSQDRYNEQFF. Full variable domain (missing parts from reference TRBV5-4 and TRBJ2-1): ETGVTQSPTHLIKTRGQQVTLRCSSQSGHNTVSWYQQALGQGPQFIFQYYREEENGRGNFPPRFSGLQFPNYSSELNVNALELDDSALYLCASSQDRYNEQFFGPGTRLTVL.

This chain links TRBV19 with TRBJ1-5; D is possibly TRBD1 (6 bases). CDR1 LNHDA and CDR2 SQIVND come from the germline V gene (reference sequence). The CDR3 covers 17 residues. Trimming pared 7 bases from V and 1 base from J, leaving 20 bases between. Here the CDR3 DNA reads TGTGCCAGTAACAAATACACGCGGGACATAAGCAATCAGCCCCAGCATTTT. As protein: CASNKYTRDISNQPQHF. The whole variable domain, filled in from reference TRBV19 and TRBJ1-5, reads DGGITQSPKYLFRKEGQNVTLSCEQNLNHDAMYWYRQDPGQGLRLIYYSQIVNDFQKGDIAEGYSVSREKKESFPLTVTSAQKNPTAFYLCASNKYTRDISNQPQHFGDGTRLSIL.

The chain links TRBV14 to TRBJ2-5; D possibly corresponds to TRBD2 (7 bases). The germline V gene has CDR1 SGHDN and CDR2 FVKESK. V was pared by 2 bases and J by 0 bases, with 19 bases between. The CDR3 contains 18 residues. The CDR3, as DNA: TGTGCCAGCAGCCAATGGCCTGGGGGGGCTTATTACCAAGAGACCCAGTACTTC. This codes for CASSQWPGGAYYQETQYF. Using reference TRBV14 and TRBJ2-5 for the parts outside the CDR3, the full variable domain is EAGVTQFPSHSVIEKGQTVTLRCDPISGHDNLYWYRRVMGKEIKFLLHFVKESKQDESGMPNNRFLAERTGGTYSTLKVQPAELEDSGVYFCASSQWPGGAYYQETQYFGPGTRLLVL.

The CDR3 nucleotides are TGCGCCAGCAGCTTTTCAGGCCCCTACAATGAGCAGTTCTTC. Its protein is CASSFSGPYNEQFF. The V and J genes are TRBV5-1 and TRBJ2-1; D is unclear. The V end was cut by 2 bases, the J end by 2 bases, with 8 bases between. This CDR3 is 14 amino acids long. CDR1 is SGHRS, CDR2 YFSETQ, per germline.

The chain carries TRBV7-6 and TRBJ2-1; TRBD2 matches at 9 bases. The J segment lost 7 bases and the V segment lost 2 bases, leaving 6 bases of the junction unmatched. Germline CDR1 is SGHVS and CDR2 is FNYEAQ. This CDR3 has 15 residues. The DNA for the CDR3 is TGTGCCAGCAGCTTAAGAACTAGCGGGTCGAATGAGCAGTTCTTC. Translating gives CASSLRTSGSNEQFF.

Here the CDR3 reads CASSLWWAGGRGNEQFF. In DNA, the CDR3 is TGTGCCAGCAGCTTATGGTGGGCGGGAGGAAGGGGGAATGAGCAGTTCTTC. V and J are TRBV7-2 and TRBJ2-1, with 8 nucleotides matching TRBD2. The CDR3 runs to 17 residues. The germline gives CDR1 SGHTA, CDR2 FQGNSA. V was pared by 2 bases and J by 7 bases, with 13 bases of the junction left unmatched.

The CDR3 protein is CASSLGRPSYNEQFF. In DNA form, the CDR3 reads TGCGCCAGCAGCCTGGGGCGTCCCTCCTACAATGAGCAGTTCTTC. The chain recombines TRBV5-1 with TRBJ2-1, with D tentatively TRBD1 (5 bases). This CDR3 region has 15 residues. V lost 4 bases, J lost 0 bases, and 11 bases lay in between. Germline CDR1 and CDR2: SGHRS and YFSETQ. The full variable domain, in which reference TRBV5-1 and TRBJ2-1 provide the parts outside the CDR3, is KAGVTQTPRYLIKTRGQQVTLSCSPISGHRSVSWYQQTPGQGLQFLFEYFSETQRNKGNFPGRFSGRQFSNSRSEMNVSTLELGDSALYLCASSLGRPSYNEQFFGPGTRLTVL.

The chain recombines TRBV19 with TRBJ1-1, with D perhaps TRBD1 (6 bases). V was pared by 3 bases and J by 2 bases, with 13 bases between. This CDR3 is built from 15 residues. Germline V gene lookup returns CDR1 LNHDA and CDR2 SQIVND (reference sequence). The CDR3: CASSMAGEVNTEAFF. In nucleotides, the CDR3 is TGTGCCAGTAGTATGGCAGGGGAAGTAAACACTGAAGCTTTCTTT. The full variable domain, rest sourced from reference TRBV19 and TRBJ1-1, is DGGITQSPKYLFRKEGQNVTLSCEQNLNHDAMYWYRQDPGQGLRLIYYSQIVNDFQKGDIAEGYSVSREKKESFPLTVTSAQKNPTAFYLCASSMAGEVNTEAFFGQGTRLTVV.

The J gene is TRBJ2-3, the V gene TRBV5-4; D is perhaps TRBD2 (5 bases). Germline-derived CDR1 and CDR2 are SGHNT and YYREEE (reference sequence). V shed 4 bases and J shed 1 base, with 10 bases lying between them. The CDR3 totals 14 residues. This CDR3 is CASSGVGGTDTQYF. The CDR3 DNA is TGTGCCAGCAGCGGGGTCGGGGGCACAGATACGCAGTATTTT.

This chain uses TRBV23-1 with TRBJ2-7; maybe TRBD1 (6 bases). TRBV23-1 counts as an open reading frame of uncertain function. The CDR3 has 20 amino acids. V shed 0 bases and J shed 0 bases, with 24 bases lying between them. The CDR3, as DNA: TGCGCCAGCAGTCAATCGATCCGGACAGCCTTCCTCCGGGCCTCCTACGAGCAGTACTTC. Its translation: CASSQSIRTAFLRASYEQYF.

The V call is TRBV28, the J call TRBJ1-2, with D perhaps matching TRBD1 (5 bases). CDR1 and CDR2 (germline): MDHEN, SYDVKM. The CDR3 loop spans 16 amino acids. V gave up 1 base and J gave up 3 bases, with 15 bases separating them. CDR3 sequence: CASSLSIGAFDYGYTF. CDR3 in DNA: TGTGCCAGCAGTTTATCAATAGGGGCCTTCGACTATGGCTACACCTTC.

As DNA, the CDR3 is TGTGCCACCGCTAGAGATAACTATGGCTACACCTTC. It is translated as CATARDNYGYTF. This chain joins TRBV15 and TRBJ1-2; D gene ambiguous. The V end lost 8 bases, the J end lost 1 base, and 8 bases lay between the germline ends. Germline-derived CDR1 and CDR2 are LNHNV and YYDKDF (reference sequence). The CDR3 sequence is 12 residues long.

J is TRBJ2-7 and V is TRBV7-6, with D possibly TRBD1 on 6 matching bases. This CDR3 region has 14 residues. Trimming cost V 1 base and J 5 bases, with 12 bases left between them. Germline V gene data show CDR1 as SGHVS and CDR2 as FNYEAQ. CDR3 sequence reads: CASSLVPGEDEQYF. The CDR3 bases are TGTGCCAGCAGCTTAGTACCAGGGGAAGACGAGCAGTACTTC. The full variable domain, its missing parts supplied by reference TRBV7-6 and TRBJ2-7, is GAGVSQSPRYKVTKRGQDVALRCDPISGHVSLYWYRQALGQGPEFLTYFNYEAQQDKSGLPNDRFSAERPEGSISTLTIQRTEQRDSAMYRCASSLVPGEDEQYFGPGTRLTVT.

A word on this clone: The sample holds other DNA sequences that translate to the same CDR3. V usage is TRBV30 and J usage is TRBJ2-7; the D is unclear. The CDR3 sequence is 11 residues long. Trimming stripped 3 bases from V and 1 base from J, with 4 bases between. Germline CDR1 GTSNPN, CDR2 SVGIG (reference sequence). The CDR3 is CAWSPSYEQYF. The CDR3 DNA is TGTGCCTGGAGCCCATCCTACGAGCAGTACTTC.

The chain recombines TRBV7-6 with TRBJ2-1; D perhaps matches TRBD2 (6 bases). The CDR3 totals 16 residues. V was trimmed by 0 bases and J by 5 bases, leaving 14 bases between them. Germline CDR1 is SGHVS and CDR2 is FNYEAQ. This chain's CDR3 is CASSLAPGAGHNEQFF. The CDR3 DNA is TGTGCCAGCAGCTTAGCGCCTGGGGCGGGGCACAATGAGCAGTTCTTC.

The V gene is TRBV10-1, the J gene TRBJ2-7; 13 nucleotides match TRBD2. The germline CDR1 and CDR2 sequences are WNHNN and SYGVQD (reference sequence). V shed 4 bases and J 6 bases; nucleotides not matched to a gene: 6. The CDR3 runs 15 residues. DNA for the CDR3: TGCGCCAGCAGTGGACGGACTAGCGGGAGTCTCGAGCAGTACTTC. Translating gives CASSGRTSGSLEQYF.

The chain carries TRBV4-3 and TRBJ1-1; no definite D call. Trimming took off 4 bases at V and 5 bases at J, with 11 bases between the two ends. Germline V gene lookup returns CDR1 LGHNA and CDR2 YSLEER. There are 13 residues in the CDR3. This CDR3 reads CASSRSSVTEAFF. The CDR3 DNA is TGCGCCAGCAGCCGCTCCTCGGTGACTGAAGCTTTCTTT.

The chain employs TRBV6-1 and TRBJ1-1; D is perhaps TRBD1 (6 bases). The CDR3 extends over 11 amino acids. V was cut by 6 bases and J by 8 bases, with 10 bases left in between. CDR1 is MNHNS, CDR2 SASEGT, per germline. CDR3 sequence: CASRQGGEAFF. DNA of the CDR3: TGTGCCAGCAGGCAAGGGGGGGAAGCTTTCTTT.

As for this clone: The identical CDR3 is also encoded by other nucleotide sequences in the sample. The chain joins TRBV30 to TRBJ1-1, with D possibly TRBD1 on 5 matching bases. V was trimmed by 0 bases and J by 4 bases, leaving 9 bases between them. Per the germline V gene, CDR1 is GTSNPN and CDR2 is SVGIG (reference sequence). CDR3 length equals 13 residues. CDR3 sequence: CAWSVSGGTEAFF. In DNA form, the CDR3 reads TGTGCCTGGAGTGTATCCGGGGGCACTGAAGCTTTCTTT.

This chain connects TRBV6-1 to TRBJ1-5; TRBD1 matches at 8 bases. V trimming: 3 bases; J trimming: 2 bases; junction bases outside the gene matches: 6. From germline, CDR1 is MNHNS and CDR2 SASEGT. The CDR3 loop spans 16 amino acids. CDR3: CASSEDRARGNQPQHF. For the CDR3, the DNA is TGTGCCAGCAGTGAGGACAGGGCTAGAGGCAATCAGCCCCAGCATTTT.

The chain uses TRBV7-3 and TRBJ2-7, with TRBD2 matching over 10 bases. Trimming at V came to 1 base and at J to 2 bases, leaving 5 bases not matched to a gene. The CDR3 length is 16 residues. CDR1 and CDR2 (germline): SGHTA, FQGTGA. The CDR3 is CASSLKGTSVPYEQYF. CDR3 DNA sequence: TGTGCCAGCAGCTTAAAGGGGACTAGCGTCCCCTACGAGCAGTACTTC.

CDR3: CASSLYVATGELFF. The CDR3 DNA sequence: TGTGCCAGCAGCTTATACGTTGCCACCGGGGAGCTGTTTTTT. This sequence joins TRBV11-2 and TRBJ2-2; no clear D gene. The CDR3 runs 14 residues. Germline loops: CDR1 SGHAT, CDR2 FQNNGV. With 2 bases removed from V and 4 bases from J, the gap between germline ends came to 8 bases.

This chain connects TRBV10-2 to TRBJ2-1, with 8 positions matching TRBD2. Germline V gene sequence: CDR1 WSHSY, CDR2 SAAADI. V lost 8 bases, J lost 6 bases, and 3 bases stayed unmatched. The CDR3 runs to 12 residues. In DNA form, the CDR3 reads TGCGCCAGCCACAGCGGGAGCAATGAGCAGTTCTTC. Translation: CASHSGSNEQFF.

The rearrangement uses TRBV7-9 and TRBJ2-7; no clear D. Germline CDR1 reads SEHNR; CDR2 reads FQNEAQ (reference sequence). This CDR3 contains 13 residues. Trimming stripped 5 bases from V and 4 bases from J, with 12 bases between. CDR3 loop: CASSEERHYEQYF. CDR3 DNA sequence: TGTGCCAGCAGCGAAGAGAGACATTACGAGCAGTACTTC.

The rearrangement joins TRBV6-5 to TRBJ1-1; D possibly corresponds to TRBD1 (5 bases). V dropped 0 bases and J dropped 5 bases, with 16 bases sitting between them. CDR3 length equals 16 residues. The germline CDR1 and CDR2 sequences are MNHEY and SVGAGI. The CDR3 DNA reads TGTGCCAGCAGTTACTCGAAAGGAGATTGGGGGACTGAAGCTTTCTTT. This encodes CASSYSKGDWGTEAFF.

This clone was observed a single time. The rearrangement joins TRBV4-1 to TRBJ2-2; D unresolved. From germline, CDR1 is MGHRA and CDR2 YSYEKL. Deletions cut 4 bases from V and 1 base from J, with 13 bases between. There are 16 residues in the CDR3. CDR3 sequence: CASSRGLSGNTGELFF. The DNA of the CDR3 is TGCGCCAGCAGCCGCGGCCTATCTGGGAACACCGGGGAGCTGTTTTTT.

This clone was counted once. The V and J genes are TRBV29-1 and TRBJ1-1; D may be TRBD1 (5 bases). CDR3 length: 12 residues. Germline V gene data show CDR1 as SQVTM and CDR2 as ANQGSEA. V was cut by 5 bases and J by 3 bases, with 10 bases left in between. This CDR3 reads CSVLGGDTEAFF. CDR3 DNA sequence: TGCAGCGTTCTGGGGGGGGACACTGAAGCTTTCTTT.

The chain combines TRBV27 with TRBJ1-2; 10 nucleotides line up with TRBD1. The CDR3 length is 20 residues. Looked up from germline, CDR1 is MNHEY and CDR2 is SMNVEV (reference sequence). Losses at the gene ends were 0 bases for V and 8 bases for J; bases not matched to a gene: 21. In DNA, the CDR3 is TGTGCCAGCAGTTTATCGACACCCCCCGCTTGGTCGGGACAGGGGAACGGCTACACCTTC. Protein product: CASSLSTPPAWSGQGNGYTF.

The chain has TRBV29-1 and TRBJ2-1; maybe TRBD2 (5 bases). CDR1 is SQVTM and CDR2 is ANQGSEA in the germline V gene. V lost 5 bases and J lost 1, with 12 bases in between. The CDR3 sequence is 14 residues long. CDR3: CSVNRGESYNEQFF. The CDR3 DNA reads as TGCAGCGTTAACCGGGGAGAATCCTACAATGAGCAGTTCTTC.